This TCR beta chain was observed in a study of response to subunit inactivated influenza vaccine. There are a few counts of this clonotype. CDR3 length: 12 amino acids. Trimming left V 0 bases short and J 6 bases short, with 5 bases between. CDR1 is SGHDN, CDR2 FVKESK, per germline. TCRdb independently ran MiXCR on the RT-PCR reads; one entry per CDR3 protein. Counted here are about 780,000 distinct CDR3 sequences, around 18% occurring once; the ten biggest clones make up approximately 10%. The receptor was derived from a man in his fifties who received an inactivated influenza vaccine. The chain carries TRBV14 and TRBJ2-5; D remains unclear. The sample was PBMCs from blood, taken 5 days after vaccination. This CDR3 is CASSQERQTQYF. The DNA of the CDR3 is TGTGCCAGCAGCCAAGAGCGCCAGACCCAGTACTTC.